These T cell receptor beta chains were read from a single sample in a study of CD8 T cells in Susac syndrome. TCRdb re-called the immunoSEQ multiplex PCR reads with MiXCR, one entry per CDR3 protein. The table includes some 76,000 distinct CDR3 sequences, more than 85% detected once. Source material: CD8+ T cells from PBMCs. These receptor sequences come from a human donor with multiple sclerosis. Each CDR3 is given with its conserved first and last residue. The D gene is left open where the match is weak.

TRBJ2-7,TRBV12-3/TRBV12-4,NA,CASSLGGSSEQYF,TGTGCCAGCAGTTTAGGGGGGTCGTCCGAGCAGTACTTC
TRBJ2-7,TRBV11-2,NA,CASSLGWGQSYEQYF,TGTGCCAGCAGCTTAGGTTGGGGTCAGTCCTACGAGCAGTACTTC
TRBJ2-7,TRBV28,NA,CASAAGEQYF,TGTGCCAGCGCGGCCGGCGAGCAGTACTTC
TRBJ1-2,TRBV5-6,TRBD1,CASSTGQDYGYTF,TGTGCCAGCAGCACCGGACAGGACTATGGCTACACCTTC
TRBJ2-1,TRBV2,NA,CASSTSPTYNEQFF,TGTGCCAGCAGTACTAGCCCCACCTACAATGAGCAGTTCTTC
TRBJ2-7,TRBV20-1,NA,CSARTSRSSYEQYF,TGCAGTGCACGCACTAGCAGGAGCTCCTACGAGCAGTACTTC
TRBJ1-1,TRBV7-9,TRBD1,CASSLPQGVSTEAFF,TGTGCCAGCAGCTTACCTCAGGGGGTAAGCACTGAAGCTTTCTTT
TRBJ2-2,TRBV27,NA,CASSYYNANTGELFF,TGTGCCAGCAGCTATTATAACGCGAACACCGGGGAGCTGTTTTTT
TRBJ1-1,TRBV20-1,TRBD1,CSARAGGTHTEAFF,TGCAGTGCTAGGGCAGGGGGCACACACACTGAAGCTTTCTTT
TRBJ2-5,TRBV27,NA,CASSSRGQETQYF,TGTGCCAGCAGTTCACGGGGGCAAGAGACCCAGTACTTC
TRBJ2-5,TRBV2,NA,CASSEVQEETQYF,TGTGCCAGCAGTGAGGTACAAGAGGAGACCCAGTACTTC
TRBJ2-5,TRBV2,NA,CASSDRVAETQYF,TGTGCCAGCAGTGACAGGGTTGCGGAGACCCAGTACTTC
TRBJ2-5,TRBV6-1,TRBD2,CASSELAGGPQETQYF,TGTGCCAGCAGTGAACTAGCGGGGGGCCCACAAGAGACCCAGTACTTC
TRBJ1-2,TRBV7-2,NA,CASMGAGSIRYGYTF,TGTGCCAGCATGGGGGCAGGAAGTATCCGGTATGGCTACACCTTC